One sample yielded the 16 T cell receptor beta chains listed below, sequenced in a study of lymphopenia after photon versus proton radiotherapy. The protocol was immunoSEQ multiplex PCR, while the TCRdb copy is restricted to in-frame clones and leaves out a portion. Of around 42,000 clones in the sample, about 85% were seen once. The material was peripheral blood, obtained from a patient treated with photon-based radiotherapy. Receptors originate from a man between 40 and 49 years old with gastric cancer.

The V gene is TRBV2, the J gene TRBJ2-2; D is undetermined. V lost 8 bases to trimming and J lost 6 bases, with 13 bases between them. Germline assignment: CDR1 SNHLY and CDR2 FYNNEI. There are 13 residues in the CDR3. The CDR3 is CASAPDSAGELFF. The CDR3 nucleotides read TGTGCCAGCGCTCCAGATTCAGCCGGGGAGCTGTTTTTT.

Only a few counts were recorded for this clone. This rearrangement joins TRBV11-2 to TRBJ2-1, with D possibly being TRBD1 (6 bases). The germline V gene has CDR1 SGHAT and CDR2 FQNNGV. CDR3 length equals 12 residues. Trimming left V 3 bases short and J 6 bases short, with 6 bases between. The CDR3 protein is CASSLDSNEQFF. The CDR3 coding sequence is TGTGCCAGCAGCTTGGACAGCAATGAGCAGTTCTTC.

Written as DNA, the CDR3 is TGTGCCAGCAGCTTGGACAGGGTTAATGAGCAGTTCTTC. Protein: CASSLDRVNEQFF. V gene TRBV5-6 combines with J gene TRBJ2-1; possible D gene TRBD1, 6 bases. V dropped 0 bases and J dropped 7 bases, with 8 bases sitting between them. Germline V gene lookup returns CDR1 SGHDT and CDR2 YYEEEE. There are 13 residues in the CDR3.

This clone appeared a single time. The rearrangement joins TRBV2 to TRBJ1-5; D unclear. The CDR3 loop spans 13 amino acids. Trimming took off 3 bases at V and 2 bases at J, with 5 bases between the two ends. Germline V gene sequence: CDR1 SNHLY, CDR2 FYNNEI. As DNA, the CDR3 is TGTGCCAGCAGTGAGATCGGCAATCAGCCCCAGCATTTT. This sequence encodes CASSEIGNQPQHF.

The CDR3 region is CASSRAHISGNTIYF. In DNA form, the CDR3 reads TGTGCCAGTAGCCGGGCCCACATCTCTGGAAACACCATATATTTT. The rearrangement uses TRBV19 and TRBJ1-3; D not resolved. Between the trimmed V and J ends, which lost 6 bases and 0 bases, there was a span of 12 bases. Germline V lookup: CDR1 LNHDA, CDR2 SQIVND (reference sequence). The CDR3 has 15 amino acids.

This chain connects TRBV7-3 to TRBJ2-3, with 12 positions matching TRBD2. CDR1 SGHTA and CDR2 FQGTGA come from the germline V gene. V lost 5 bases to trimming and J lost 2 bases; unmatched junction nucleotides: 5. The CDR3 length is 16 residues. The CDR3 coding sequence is TGTGCCAGCAGCCCTGGACTAGCGGGGTACACAGATACGCAGTATTTT. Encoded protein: CASSPGLAGYTDTQYF.

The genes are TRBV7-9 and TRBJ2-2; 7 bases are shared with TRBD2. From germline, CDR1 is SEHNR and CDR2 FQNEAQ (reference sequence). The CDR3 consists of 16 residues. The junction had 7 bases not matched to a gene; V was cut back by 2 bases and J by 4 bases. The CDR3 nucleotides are TGTGCCAGCAGCTTATATGAGGGAGGGAGCACCGGGGAGCTGTTTTTT. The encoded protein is CASSLYEGGSTGELFF. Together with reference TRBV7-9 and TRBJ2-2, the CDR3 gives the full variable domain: DTGVSQNPRHKITKRGQNVTFRCDPISEHNRLYWYRQTLGQGPEFLTYFQNEAQLEKSRLLSDRFSAERPKGSFSTLEIQRTEQGDSAMYLCASSLYEGGSTGELFFGEGSRLTVL.

This chain's CDR3 is CASSESGEGSGQFF. The CDR3 DNA follows: TGTGCCAGCAGTGAGAGTGGTGAAGGGTCGGGGCAGTTCTTC. The chain is built from TRBV6-4 and TRBJ2-1; D remains unclear. V was trimmed by 3 bases and J by 12 bases, leaving 18 bases between them. This CDR3 spans 14 amino acids. Germline V CDR1 and CDR2: MRHNA, SNTAGT.

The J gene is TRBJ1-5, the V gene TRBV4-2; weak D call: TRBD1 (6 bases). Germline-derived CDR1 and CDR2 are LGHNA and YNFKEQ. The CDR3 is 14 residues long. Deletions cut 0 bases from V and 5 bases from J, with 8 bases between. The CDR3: CASSQDRGYQPQHF. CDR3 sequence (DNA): TGTGCCAGCAGCCAAGACAGGGGCTATCAGCCCCAGCATTTT.

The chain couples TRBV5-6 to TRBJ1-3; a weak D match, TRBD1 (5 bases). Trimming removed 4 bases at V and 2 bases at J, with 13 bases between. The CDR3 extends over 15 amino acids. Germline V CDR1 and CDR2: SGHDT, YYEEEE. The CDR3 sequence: CASSLQRGPGNTIYF. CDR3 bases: TGTGCCAGCAGCCTTCAGAGGGGTCCTGGAAACACCATATATTTT.

The CDR3 region is CASSEATSRTNEKLFF. CDR3 bases: TGTGCCAGCAGTGAAGCTACCAGTAGGACTAATGAAAAACTGTTTTTT. The J gene is TRBJ1-4, the V gene TRBV25-1; D is undetermined. CDR1 MGHDK and CDR2 SYGVNS come from the germline V gene. Trimming left V 2 bases short and J 2 bases short, with 12 bases between. CDR3 length: 16 amino acids.

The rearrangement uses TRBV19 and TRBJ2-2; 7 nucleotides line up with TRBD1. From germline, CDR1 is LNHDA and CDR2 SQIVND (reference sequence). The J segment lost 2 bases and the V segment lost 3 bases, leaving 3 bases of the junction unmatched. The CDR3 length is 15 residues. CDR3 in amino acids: CASSIGQVNTGELFF. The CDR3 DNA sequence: TGTGCCAGTAGTATCGGACAGGTAAACACCGGGGAGCTGTTTTTT.

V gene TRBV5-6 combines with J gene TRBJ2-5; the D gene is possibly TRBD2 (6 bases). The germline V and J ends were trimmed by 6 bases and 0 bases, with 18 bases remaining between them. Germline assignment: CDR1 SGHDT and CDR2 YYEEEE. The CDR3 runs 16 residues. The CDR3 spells CASTDWGGAYQETQYF. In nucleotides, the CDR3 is TGTGCCAGCACCGATTGGGGCGGGGCTTACCAAGAGACCCAGTACTTC.

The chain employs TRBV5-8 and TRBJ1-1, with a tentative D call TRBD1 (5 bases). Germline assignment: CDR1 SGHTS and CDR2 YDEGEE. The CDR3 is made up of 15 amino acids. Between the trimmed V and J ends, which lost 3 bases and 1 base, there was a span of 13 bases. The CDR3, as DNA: TGTGCCAGCAGCTCTTTGGGGGGAGGGAACACTGAAGCTTTCTTT. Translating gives CASSSLGGGNTEAFF.

CDR3 nucleotide sequence: TGCAGCGCTGGACACTCCTATGGCTACACCTTC. Translated, it gives CSAGHSYGYTF. The chain uses TRBV29-1 and TRBJ1-2; possibly TRBD1 for D (5 bases). Trimming stripped 7 bases from V and 4 bases from J, with 10 bases between. This CDR3 has 11 residues. Germline CDR1 and CDR2: SQVTM and ANQGSEA.

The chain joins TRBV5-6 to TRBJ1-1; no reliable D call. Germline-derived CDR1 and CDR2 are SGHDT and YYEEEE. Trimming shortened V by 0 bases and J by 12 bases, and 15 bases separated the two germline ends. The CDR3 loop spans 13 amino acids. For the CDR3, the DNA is TGTGCCAGCAGCTTGGCTGGAGGGCTTAGAACTTTCTTT. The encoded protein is CASSLAGGLRTFF.